This TCR beta chain derives from a study of early T cells in non-severe SARS-CoV-2 infection. Study-wide background: From unsorted whole blood, bulk RNA was sequenced, and the chains remained unpaired.

Each cDNA molecule carried a unique molecular identifier. TCRdb itself ran the 5' RACE reads through MiXCR, one entry per CDR3 protein. The sample carries about 60,000 distinct CDR3 sequences, about 9.8% recorded once. The germline V and J ends were trimmed by 6 bases and 5 bases, with 19 bases remaining between them. CDR3 size: 15 residues. General study points: Private and CD4 specificities were missed by VDJdb matching, skewed to anti-spike CD8.

On this clonotype: Its antigen is unknown.

The chain carries TRBV12-3 or TRBV12-4 and TRBJ2-5, with D possibly being TRBD2 (7 bases). What was sequenced was whole blood. This TCR came from an adult who was a healthcare worker with PCR-confirmed SARS-CoV-2 infection or an uninfected control (not recorded which). CDR3 amino acids: CASRRPSGGGETQYF. The CDR3 DNA sequence: TGTGCCAGCAGGCGTCCTAGCGGAGGGGGGGAGACCCAGTACTTC.